This T cell receptor (beta chain) was identified in a study of early T cells in non-severe SARS-CoV-2 infection. Via MiXCR, TCRdb re-called the 5' RACE reads, giving one row per CDR3 protein. The sample contains some 67,000 distinct CDR3 sequences, 9% to 10% of which appear only once. The sample holds many counts of this clonotype. This specimen was whole blood, taken at baseline. This sequence originates from an adult who was a healthcare worker with PCR-confirmed SARS-CoV-2 infection or an uninfected control (not recorded which).

The CDR3 nucleotides read TGTGCCAGCAGCCATTCGACTAGTTTCGATGAGCAGTTCTTC. It specifies CASSHSTSFDEQFF. The chain recombines TRBV3-1 with TRBJ2-1; D is possibly TRBD2 (6 bases). The V end lost 3 bases, the J end lost 8 bases, and 14 bases lay between the germline ends. The CDR3 is made up of 14 amino acids. Germline V gene sequence: CDR1 LGHDT, CDR2 YNNKEL (reference sequence).